This paragraph reports one TCR beta chain. The data are from a study of blood T cell repertoires in COVID-19. Background on the study: Samples came from the United States, Italy and Spain, spanning acute and convalescent COVID-19. PBMCs, B-cell-depleted T cells, or T cells were the source of the cDNA or gDNA that made up the material.

Repertoires were generated with immunoSEQ multiplex PCR, while TCRdb's copy carries only in-frame clones and drops some. The sample shows 90,000 to 110,000 clones, 65% to 80% of them seen only once. Germline V gene sequence: CDR1 KGHDR, CDR2 SFDVKD. The CDR3 extends over 16 amino acids. Trimming took off 2 bases at V and 2 bases at J, with 12 bases between the two ends. Sample: peripheral blood. The sequence came from a woman aged 70-85 years with acute or convalescent COVID-19. The chain uses TRBV24-1 and TRBJ2-1; D possibly corresponds to TRBD1 (5 bases). CDR3 protein: CATSDSQVRAYNEQFF. For the CDR3, the DNA is TGTGCCACCAGTGATTCCCAGGTCAGGGCCTACAATGAGCAGTTCTTC.